The clone carrying this T cell receptor beta chain was found many times. Antigen: not known. This sample was taken from a study of regulatory T cells in long-lasting Graves disease. Findings and caveats of the study: With 2,500 to 3,000 shared public clonotypes, persistent patients exceeded new patients, who shared over 850.

In building TCR beta libraries, iRepertoire HTBI primers were used together with Arm-PCR of CDR3 regions. TCRdb redid the calling of the multiplex PCR reads with MiXCR, one entry per CDR3 protein. This sample has 680,000 or so distinct CDR3 sequences, with about 15% found just once. This CDR3 contains 12 residues. Trimming shortened V by 5 bases and J by 5 bases, and 11 bases separated the two germline ends. Germline CDR1 and CDR2: SGHRS and YFSETQ. Described time point: newly diagnosed GD, antithyroid drugs for less than 3 months. PBMCs provided the RNA from which the TCR library was made. Graves' disease diagnoses used American Thyroid Association guidelines. These records were also assigned to another study, of T cells in Graves' hyperthyroidism and ophthalmopathy. That source reports: First-round RT-PCR targeting the TCR CDR3 was performed with the HTBI primer set. Through a model of 13 V-J features, ophthalmopathy was separated from stable hyperthyroidism.

The chain links TRBV5-1 to TRBJ2-7, with D possibly matching TRBD1 (5 bases). The sequenced sample was peripheral blood mononuclear cells (PBMCs), obtained at new diagnosis, from a patient treated with antithyroid drugs. The source of this sequence is a woman in her twenties or thirties with Graves disease. The DNA of the CDR3 is TGCGCCAGCAGATGGGGCGCAGACGAGCAGTACTTC. It codes for CASRWGADEQYF.